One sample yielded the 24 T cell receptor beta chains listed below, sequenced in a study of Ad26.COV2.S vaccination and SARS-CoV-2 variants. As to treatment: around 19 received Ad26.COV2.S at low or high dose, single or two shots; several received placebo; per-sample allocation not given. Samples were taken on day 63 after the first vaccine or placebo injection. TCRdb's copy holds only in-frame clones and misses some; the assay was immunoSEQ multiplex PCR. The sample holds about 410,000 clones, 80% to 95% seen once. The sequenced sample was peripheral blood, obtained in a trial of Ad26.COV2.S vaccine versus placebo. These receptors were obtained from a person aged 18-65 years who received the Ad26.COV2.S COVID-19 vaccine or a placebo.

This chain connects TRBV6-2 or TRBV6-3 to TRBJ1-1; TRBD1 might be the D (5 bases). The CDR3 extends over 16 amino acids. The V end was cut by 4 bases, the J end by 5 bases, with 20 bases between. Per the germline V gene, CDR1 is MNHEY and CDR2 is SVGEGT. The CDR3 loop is CASSSSLSGYGTEAFF. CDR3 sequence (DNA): TGTGCCAGCAGTTCAAGTCTATCAGGGTATGGGACTGAAGCTTTCTTT.

Here the CDR3 reads CASSFWTGVGANVLTF. The CDR3 region has the DNA TGTGCCAGCAGCTTCTGGACAGGGGTTGGGGCCAACGTCCTGACTTTC. The V gene is TRBV3-1 (or the pseudogene TRBV3-2), the J gene TRBJ2-6; 9 positions match TRBD1. Germline CDR1 and CDR2: LGHDT and YNNKEL (reference sequence). The CDR3 runs to 16 residues. Losses at the gene ends were 5 bases for V and 3 bases for J; bases not matched to a gene: 5.

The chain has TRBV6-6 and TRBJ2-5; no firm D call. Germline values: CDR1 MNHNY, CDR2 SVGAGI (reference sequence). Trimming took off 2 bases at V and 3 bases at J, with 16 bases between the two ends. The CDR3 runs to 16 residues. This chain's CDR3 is CASSYRVVGSEETQYF. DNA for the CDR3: TGTGCCAGCAGTTACAGGGTGGTAGGTTCGGAAGAGACCCAGTACTTC.

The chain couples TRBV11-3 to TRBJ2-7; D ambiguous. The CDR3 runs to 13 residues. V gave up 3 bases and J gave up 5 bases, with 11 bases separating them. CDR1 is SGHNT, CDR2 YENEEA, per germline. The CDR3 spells CASSFMVGNEQYF. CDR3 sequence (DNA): TGTGCCAGCAGCTTTATGGTAGGGAACGAGCAGTACTTC.

The chain's CDR3 is CASSPRETQYF. In nucleotides, the CDR3 is TGTGCCAGCAGCCCCAGAGAGACCCAGTACTTC. The chain uses TRBV28 and TRBJ2-5; D remains unclear. This CDR3 has 11 residues. V lost 6 bases and J 4 bases, leaving 6 bases between the germline ends. The V gene's germline CDR1 is MDHEN and CDR2 SYDVKM.

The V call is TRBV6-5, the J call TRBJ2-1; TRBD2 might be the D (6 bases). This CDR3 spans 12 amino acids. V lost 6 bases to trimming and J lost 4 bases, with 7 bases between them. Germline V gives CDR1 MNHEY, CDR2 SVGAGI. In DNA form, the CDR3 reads TGTGCCAGCAGCGGGGGATACAATGAGCAGTTCTTC. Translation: CASSGGYNEQFF.

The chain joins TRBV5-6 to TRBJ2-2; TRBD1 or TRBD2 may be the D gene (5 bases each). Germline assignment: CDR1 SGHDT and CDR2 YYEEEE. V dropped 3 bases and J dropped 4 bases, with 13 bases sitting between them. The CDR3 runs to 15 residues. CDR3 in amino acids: CASSSRRDLTGELFF. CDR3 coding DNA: TGTGCCAGCAGCTCCCGTCGGGACCTCACCGGGGAGCTGTTTTTT.

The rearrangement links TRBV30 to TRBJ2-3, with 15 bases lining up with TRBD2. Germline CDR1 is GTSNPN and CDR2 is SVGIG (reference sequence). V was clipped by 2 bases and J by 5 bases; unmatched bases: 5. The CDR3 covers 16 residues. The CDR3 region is CAWSRTSGGARDTQYF. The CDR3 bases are TGTGCCTGGAGTAGGACTAGCGGGGGGGCCCGAGATACGCAGTATTTT.

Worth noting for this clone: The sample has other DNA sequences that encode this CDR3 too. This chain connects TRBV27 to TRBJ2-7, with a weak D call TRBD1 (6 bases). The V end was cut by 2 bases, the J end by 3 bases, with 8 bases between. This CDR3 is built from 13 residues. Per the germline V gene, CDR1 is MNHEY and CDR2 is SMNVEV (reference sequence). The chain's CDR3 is CASSLGQNYEQYF. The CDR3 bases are TGTGCCAGCAGTTTAGGACAGAACTACGAGCAGTACTTC.

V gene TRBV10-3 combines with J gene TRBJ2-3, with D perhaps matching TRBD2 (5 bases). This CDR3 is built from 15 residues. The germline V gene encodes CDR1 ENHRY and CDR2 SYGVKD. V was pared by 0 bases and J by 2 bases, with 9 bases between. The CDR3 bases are TGTGCCATCAGTGAGTCCGGGGAGACCACAGATACGCAGTATTTT. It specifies CAISESGETTDTQYF.

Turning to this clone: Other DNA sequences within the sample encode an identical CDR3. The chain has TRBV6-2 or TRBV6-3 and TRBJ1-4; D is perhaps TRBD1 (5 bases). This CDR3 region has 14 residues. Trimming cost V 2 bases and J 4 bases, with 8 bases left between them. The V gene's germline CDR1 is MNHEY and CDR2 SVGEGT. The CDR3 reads CASSYGGGNEKLFF. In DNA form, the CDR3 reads TGTGCCAGCAGTTACGGGGGGGGTAATGAAAAACTGTTTTTT.

This CDR3 is CASSLRVAGGTDTQYF. CDR3 bases: TGTGCCAGCAGCTTGAGGGTCGCGGGGGGAACAGATACGCAGTATTTT. The chain uses TRBV5-4 and TRBJ2-3, with 8 bases identical to TRBD2. V was clipped by 1 base and J by 3 bases; unmatched bases: 7. There are 16 residues in the CDR3. The germline gives CDR1 SGHNT, CDR2 YYREEE (reference sequence).

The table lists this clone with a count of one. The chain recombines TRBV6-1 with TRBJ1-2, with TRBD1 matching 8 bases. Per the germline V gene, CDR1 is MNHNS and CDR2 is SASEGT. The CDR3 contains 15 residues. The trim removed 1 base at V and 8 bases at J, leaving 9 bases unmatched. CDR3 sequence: CASSEDLQGAQGYTF. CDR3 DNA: TGTGCCAGCAGTGAAGATCTGCAGGGGGCGCAGGGCTACACCTTC.

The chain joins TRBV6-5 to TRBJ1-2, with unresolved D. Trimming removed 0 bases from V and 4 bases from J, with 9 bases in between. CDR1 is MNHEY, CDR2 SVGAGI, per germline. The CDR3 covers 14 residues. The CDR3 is CASSYSPRTYGYTF. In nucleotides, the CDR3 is TGTGCCAGCAGTTACTCGCCCAGAACCTATGGCTACACCTTC.

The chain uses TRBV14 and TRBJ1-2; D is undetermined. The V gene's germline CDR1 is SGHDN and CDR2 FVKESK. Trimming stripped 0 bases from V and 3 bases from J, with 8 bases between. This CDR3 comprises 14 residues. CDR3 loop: CASSQDRRYYGYTF. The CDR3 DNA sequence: TGTGCCAGCAGCCAAGATCGCAGGTACTATGGCTACACCTTC.

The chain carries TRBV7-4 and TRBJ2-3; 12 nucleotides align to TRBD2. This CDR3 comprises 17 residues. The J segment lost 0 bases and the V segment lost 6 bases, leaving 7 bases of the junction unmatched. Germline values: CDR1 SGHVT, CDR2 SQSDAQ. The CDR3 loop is CASSHLAGGRSTDTQYF. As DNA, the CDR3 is TGTGCCAGCAGTCACCTAGCGGGGGGGCGAAGCACAGATACGCAGTATTTT.

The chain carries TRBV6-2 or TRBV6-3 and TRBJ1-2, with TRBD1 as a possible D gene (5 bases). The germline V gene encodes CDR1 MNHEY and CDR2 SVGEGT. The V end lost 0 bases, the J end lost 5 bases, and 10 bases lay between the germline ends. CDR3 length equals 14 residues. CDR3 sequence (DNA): TGTGCCAGCAGTTACTCCCCAGGGCAGTATGGCTACACCTTC. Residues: CASSYSPGQYGYTF.

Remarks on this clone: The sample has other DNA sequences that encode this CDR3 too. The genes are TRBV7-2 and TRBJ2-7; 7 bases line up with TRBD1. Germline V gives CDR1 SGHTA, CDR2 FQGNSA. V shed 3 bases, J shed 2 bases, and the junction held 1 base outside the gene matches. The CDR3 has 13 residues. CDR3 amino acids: CASSLQGAYEQYF. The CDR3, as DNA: TGTGCCAGCAGCTTGCAGGGGGCCTACGAGCAGTACTTC. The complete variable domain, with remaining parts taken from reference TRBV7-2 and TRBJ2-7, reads GAGVSQSPSNKVTEKGKDVELRCDPISGHTALYWYRQSLGQGLEFLIYFQGNSAPDKSGLPSDRFSAERTGGSVSTLTIQRTQQEDSAVYLCASSLQGAYEQYFGPGTRLTVT.

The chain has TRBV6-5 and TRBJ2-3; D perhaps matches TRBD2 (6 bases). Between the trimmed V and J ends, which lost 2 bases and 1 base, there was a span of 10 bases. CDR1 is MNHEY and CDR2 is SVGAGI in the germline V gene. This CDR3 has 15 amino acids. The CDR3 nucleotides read TGTGCCAGCAGTTACGGTGGCGGGGGCACAGATACGCAGTATTTT. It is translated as CASSYGGGGTDTQYF.

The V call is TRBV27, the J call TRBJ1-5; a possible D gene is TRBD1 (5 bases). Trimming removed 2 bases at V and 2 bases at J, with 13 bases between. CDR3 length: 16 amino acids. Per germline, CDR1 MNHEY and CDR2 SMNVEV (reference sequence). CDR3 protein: CASSLKGTWGNQPQHF. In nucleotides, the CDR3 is TGTGCCAGCAGTTTAAAGGGGACTTGGGGCAATCAGCCCCAGCATTTT.

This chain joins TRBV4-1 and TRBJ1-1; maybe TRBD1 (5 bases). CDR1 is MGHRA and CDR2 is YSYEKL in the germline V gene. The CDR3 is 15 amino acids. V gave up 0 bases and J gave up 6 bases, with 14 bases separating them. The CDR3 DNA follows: TGCGCCAGCAGCCAAGAATTCGGGGTAGGGGCTGAAGCTTTCTTT. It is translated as CASSQEFGVGAEAFF.

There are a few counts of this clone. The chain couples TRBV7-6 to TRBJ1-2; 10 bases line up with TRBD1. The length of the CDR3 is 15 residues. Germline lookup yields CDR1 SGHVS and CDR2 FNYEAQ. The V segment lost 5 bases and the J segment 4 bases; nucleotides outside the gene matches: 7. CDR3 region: CASSLGTGDPYGYTF. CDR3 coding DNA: TGTGCCAGCAGCCTCGGGACAGGGGACCCCTATGGCTACACCTTC. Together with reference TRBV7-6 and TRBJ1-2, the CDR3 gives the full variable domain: GAGVSQSPRYKVTKRGQDVALRCDPISGHVSLYWYRQALGQGPEFLTYFNYEAQQDKSGLPNDRFSAERPEGSISTLTIQRTEQRDSAMYRCASSLGTGDPYGYTFGSGTRLTVV.

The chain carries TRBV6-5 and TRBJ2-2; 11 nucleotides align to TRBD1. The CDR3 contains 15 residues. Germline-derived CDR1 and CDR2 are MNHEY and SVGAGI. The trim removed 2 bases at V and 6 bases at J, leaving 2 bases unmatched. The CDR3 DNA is TGTGCCAGCAGTTACGCGGGACAGGGGGCCGGGGAGCTGTTTTTT. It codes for CASSYAGQGAGELFF.

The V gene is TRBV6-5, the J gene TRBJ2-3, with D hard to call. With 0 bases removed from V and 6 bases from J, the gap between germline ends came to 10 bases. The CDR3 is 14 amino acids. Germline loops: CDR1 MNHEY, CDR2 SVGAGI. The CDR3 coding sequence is TGTGCCAGCAGTTACTCGGAGAGGCCGGATACGCAGTATTTT. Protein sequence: CASSYSERPDTQYF.